This T cell receptor (beta chain) emerged from a study of cytomegalovirus exposure and HLA in healthy donors. Overall study results and limits: In the 95 to 150 validation repertoires, a later analysis found that first-cohort TCR clusters tended to co-occur. Rarity characterized most TCR sequences, yet some public TCRs appeared in many donors.

As concerns this clone: Its specificity is not known.

Repertoires were generated with immunoSEQ multiplex PCR, while TCRdb's copy carries only in-frame clones and drops some. The table lists about 120,000 clones, 89% of them singletons, with roughly 1.2% in the top ten. The germline gives CDR1 SGHVS, CDR2 FNYEAQ. V gave up 6 bases and J gave up 5 bases; unmatched junction bases: 6. CDR3 size: 13 residues. The donors were members of the approximately 120-subject validation cohort (separate from the approximately 650-subject first cohort). This receptor was obtained from a woman aged 18-29 years in good health and CMV-seronegative. Sequenced: PBMCs. The chain carries TRBV7-6 and TRBJ1-1, with TRBD1 matching over 7 bases. CDR3 in DNA: TGTGCCAGCAGTGACAGGGCTGGGACTGAAGCTTTCTTT. Translated, it gives CASSDRAGTEAFF.